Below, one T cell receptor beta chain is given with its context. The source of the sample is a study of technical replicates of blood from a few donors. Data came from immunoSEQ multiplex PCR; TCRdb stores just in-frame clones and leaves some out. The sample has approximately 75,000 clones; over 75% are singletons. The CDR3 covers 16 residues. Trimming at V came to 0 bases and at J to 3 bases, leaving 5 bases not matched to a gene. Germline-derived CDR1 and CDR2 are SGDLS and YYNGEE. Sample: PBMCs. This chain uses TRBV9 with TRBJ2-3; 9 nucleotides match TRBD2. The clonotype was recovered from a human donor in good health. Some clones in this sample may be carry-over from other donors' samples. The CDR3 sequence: CASSVEALAGTDTQYF. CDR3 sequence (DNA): TGTGCCAGCAGCGTAGAGGCCCTAGCGGGAACAGATACGCAGTATTTT.